The following is a T cell receptor beta chain sequence with its context. The data were produced by immunoSEQ multiplex PCR, yet TCRdb's version contains in-frame clones alone and is incomplete. The sample contains 70,000 to 95,000 clones, 90% to 95% of which appear only once. The data were obtained in a study of T cell changes during pregnancy in multiple sclerosis. This receptor was obtained from a female donor with multiple sclerosis, enrolled in a pregnancy study. The specimen comprised peripheral blood, sampled in the third trimester of pregnancy.

DNA for the CDR3: TGTGCCAGCAGCTTAACCGCAGGGGGCCCCACCTACAATGAGCAGTTCTTC. Translated, it gives CASSLTAGGPTYNEQFF. The chain combines TRBV7-3 with TRBJ2-1, with 8 bases aligning to TRBD1. The CDR3 spans 17 residues. V dropped 0 bases and J dropped 2; count of bases not matched to a gene: 6. Germline assignment: CDR1 SGHTA and CDR2 FQGTGA.